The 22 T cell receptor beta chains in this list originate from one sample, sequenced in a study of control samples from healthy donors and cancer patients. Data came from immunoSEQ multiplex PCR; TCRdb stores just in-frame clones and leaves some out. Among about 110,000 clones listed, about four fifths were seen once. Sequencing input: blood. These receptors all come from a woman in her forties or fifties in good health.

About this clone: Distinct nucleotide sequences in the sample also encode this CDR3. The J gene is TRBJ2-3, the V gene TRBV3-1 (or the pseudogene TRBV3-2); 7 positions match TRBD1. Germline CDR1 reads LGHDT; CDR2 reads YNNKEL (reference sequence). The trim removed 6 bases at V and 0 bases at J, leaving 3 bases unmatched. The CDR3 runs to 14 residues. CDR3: CASRDRVSTDTQYF. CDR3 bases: TGTGCCAGCAGAGACAGGGTGAGCACAGATACGCAGTATTTT.

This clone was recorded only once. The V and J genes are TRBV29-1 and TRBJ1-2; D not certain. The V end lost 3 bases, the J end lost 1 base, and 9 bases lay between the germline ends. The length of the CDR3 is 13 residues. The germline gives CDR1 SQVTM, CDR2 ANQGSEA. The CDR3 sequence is CSVDRLNNYGYTF. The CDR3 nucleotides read TGCAGCGTTGACAGGCTGAATAACTATGGCTACACCTTC.

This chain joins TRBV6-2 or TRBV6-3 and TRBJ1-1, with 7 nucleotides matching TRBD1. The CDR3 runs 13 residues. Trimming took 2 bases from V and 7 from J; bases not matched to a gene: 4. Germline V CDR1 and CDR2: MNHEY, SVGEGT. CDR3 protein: CASSYPGQREAFF. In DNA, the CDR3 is TGTGCCAGCAGTTACCCGGGACAGCGTGAAGCTTTCTTT.

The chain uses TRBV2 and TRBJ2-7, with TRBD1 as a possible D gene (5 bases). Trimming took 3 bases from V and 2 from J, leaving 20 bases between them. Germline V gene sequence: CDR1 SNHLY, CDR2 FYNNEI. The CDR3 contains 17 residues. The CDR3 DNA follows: TGTGCCAGCAGTGACACCTCGGGTAAGGGGCTCCCCTACGAGCAGTACTTC. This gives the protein CASSDTSGKGLPYEQYF.

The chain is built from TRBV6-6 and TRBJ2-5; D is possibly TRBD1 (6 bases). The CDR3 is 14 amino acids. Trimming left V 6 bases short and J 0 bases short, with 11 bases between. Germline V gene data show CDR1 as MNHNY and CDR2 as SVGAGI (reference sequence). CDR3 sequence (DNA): TGTGCCAGCAGCAAAACAGGGAACCAAGAGACCCAGTACTTC. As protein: CASSKTGNQETQYF.

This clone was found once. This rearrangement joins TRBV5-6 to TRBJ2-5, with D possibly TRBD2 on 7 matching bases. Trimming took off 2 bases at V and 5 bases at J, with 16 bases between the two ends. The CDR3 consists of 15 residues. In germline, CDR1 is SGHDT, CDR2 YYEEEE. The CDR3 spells CASSFLGGGEETQYF. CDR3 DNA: TGTGCCAGCAGCTTTCTTGGCGGGGGCGAGGAGACCCAGTACTTC.

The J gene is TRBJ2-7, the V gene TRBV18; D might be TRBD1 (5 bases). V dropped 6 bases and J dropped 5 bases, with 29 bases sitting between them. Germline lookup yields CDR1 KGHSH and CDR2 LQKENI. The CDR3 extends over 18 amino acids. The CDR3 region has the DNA TGTGCCAGCTCGCCCACATCTCATAGGGGTCAGGGTAACAACGAGCAGTACTTC. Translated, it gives CASSPTSHRGQGNNEQYF.

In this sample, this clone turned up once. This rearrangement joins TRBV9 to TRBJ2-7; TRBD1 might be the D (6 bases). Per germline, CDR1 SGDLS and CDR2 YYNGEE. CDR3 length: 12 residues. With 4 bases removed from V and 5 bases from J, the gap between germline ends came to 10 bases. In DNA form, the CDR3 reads TGTGCCAGCAGCTCACAGGGAGACGAGCAGTACTTC. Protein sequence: CASSSQGDEQYF.

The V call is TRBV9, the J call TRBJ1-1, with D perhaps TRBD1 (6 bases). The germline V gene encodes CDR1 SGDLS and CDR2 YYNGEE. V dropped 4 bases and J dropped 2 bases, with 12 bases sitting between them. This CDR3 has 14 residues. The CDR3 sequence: CASSFRDTNTEAFF. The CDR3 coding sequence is TGTGCCAGCAGCTTCCGGGACACCAACACTGAAGCTTTCTTT.

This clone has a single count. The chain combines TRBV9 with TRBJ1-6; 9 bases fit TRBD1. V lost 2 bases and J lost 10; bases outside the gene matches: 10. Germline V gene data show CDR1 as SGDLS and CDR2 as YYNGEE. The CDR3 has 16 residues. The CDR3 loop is CASSVGGGQGVSPLHF. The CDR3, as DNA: TGTGCCAGCAGCGTCGGGGGGGGACAGGGTGTCTCACCCCTCCACTTT.

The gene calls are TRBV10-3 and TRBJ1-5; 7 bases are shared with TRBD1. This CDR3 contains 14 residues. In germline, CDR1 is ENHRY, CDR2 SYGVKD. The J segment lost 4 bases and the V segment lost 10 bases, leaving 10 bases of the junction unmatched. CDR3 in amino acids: CATAQGIPNQPQHF. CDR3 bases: TGTGCCACCGCACAGGGGATCCCTAATCAGCCCCAGCATTTT.

In DNA form, the CDR3 reads TGTGCCAGCAGTTCAGGGAGGATGGGCGGCAATCAGCCCCAGCATTTT. Amino acids: CASSSGRMGGNQPQHF. This chain connects TRBV6-5 to TRBJ1-5, with D maybe TRBD1 (5 bases). CDR3 size: 16 residues. Germline CDR1 and CDR2: MNHEY and SVGAGI. V lost 4 bases to trimming and J lost 2 bases, with 15 bases between them.

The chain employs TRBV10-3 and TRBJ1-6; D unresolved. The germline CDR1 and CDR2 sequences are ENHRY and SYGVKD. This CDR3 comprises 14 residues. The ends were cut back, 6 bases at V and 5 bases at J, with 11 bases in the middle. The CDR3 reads CAIRPEGNNSPLHF. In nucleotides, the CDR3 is TGTGCCATCAGGCCCGAAGGAAATAATTCACCCCTCCACTTT.

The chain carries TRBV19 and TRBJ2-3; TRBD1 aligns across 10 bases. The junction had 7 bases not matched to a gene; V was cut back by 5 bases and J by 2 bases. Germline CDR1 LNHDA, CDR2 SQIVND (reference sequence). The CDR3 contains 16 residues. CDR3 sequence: CASSDWDRGATDTQYF. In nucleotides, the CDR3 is TGTGCCAGTAGTGACTGGGACAGGGGAGCCACAGATACGCAGTATTTT.

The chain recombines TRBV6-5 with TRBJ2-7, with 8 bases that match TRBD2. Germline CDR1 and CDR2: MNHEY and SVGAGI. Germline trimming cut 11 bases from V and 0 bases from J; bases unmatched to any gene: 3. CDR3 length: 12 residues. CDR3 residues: CAASGSSYEQYF. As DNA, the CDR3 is TGTGCCGCCAGCGGGAGCTCCTACGAGCAGTACTTC.

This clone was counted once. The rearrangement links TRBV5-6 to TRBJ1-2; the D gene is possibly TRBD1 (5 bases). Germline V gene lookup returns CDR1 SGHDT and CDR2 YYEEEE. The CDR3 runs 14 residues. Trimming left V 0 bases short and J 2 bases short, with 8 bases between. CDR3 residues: CASSLGPGNYGYTF. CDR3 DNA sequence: TGTGCCAGCAGCTTGGGCCCAGGGAACTATGGCTACACCTTC.

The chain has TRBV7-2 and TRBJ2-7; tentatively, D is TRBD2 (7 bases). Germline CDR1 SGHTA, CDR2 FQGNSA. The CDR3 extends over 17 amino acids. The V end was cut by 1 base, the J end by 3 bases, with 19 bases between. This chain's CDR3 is CASSLGRGPPLGYEQYF. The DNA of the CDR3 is TGTGCCAGCAGCTTAGGGCGGGGGCCCCCCTTGGGCTACGAGCAGTACTTC. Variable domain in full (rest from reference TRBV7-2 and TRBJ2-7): GAGVSQSPSNKVTEKGKDVELRCDPISGHTALYWYRQSLGQGLEFLIYFQGNSAPDKSGLPSDRFSAERTGGSVSTLTIQRTQQEDSAVYLCASSLGRGPPLGYEQYFGPGTRLTVT.

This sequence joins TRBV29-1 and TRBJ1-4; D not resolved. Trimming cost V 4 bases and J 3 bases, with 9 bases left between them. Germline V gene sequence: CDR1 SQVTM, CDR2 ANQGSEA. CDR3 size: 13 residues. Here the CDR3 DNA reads TGCAGCGTTGTAGAAGGGTCTAATGAAAAACTGTTTTTT. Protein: CSVVEGSNEKLFF.

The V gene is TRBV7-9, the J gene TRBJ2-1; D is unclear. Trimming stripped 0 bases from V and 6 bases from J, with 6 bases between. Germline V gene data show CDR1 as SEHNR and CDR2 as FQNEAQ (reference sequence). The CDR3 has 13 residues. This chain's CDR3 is CASSLAAANEQFF. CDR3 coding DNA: TGTGCCAGCAGCTTAGCGGCTGCCAATGAGCAGTTCTTC.

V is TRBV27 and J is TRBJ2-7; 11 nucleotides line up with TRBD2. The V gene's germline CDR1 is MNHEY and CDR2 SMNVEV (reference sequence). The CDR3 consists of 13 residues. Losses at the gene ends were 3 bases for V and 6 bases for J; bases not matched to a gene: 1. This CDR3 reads CASSLLAGGEQYF. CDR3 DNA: TGTGCCAGCAGTTTGCTAGCGGGGGGCGAGCAGTACTTC.

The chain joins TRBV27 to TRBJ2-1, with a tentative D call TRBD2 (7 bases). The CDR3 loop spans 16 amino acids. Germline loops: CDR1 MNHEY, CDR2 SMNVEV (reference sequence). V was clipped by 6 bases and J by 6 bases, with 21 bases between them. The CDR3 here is CASSSWEGGRVNEQFF. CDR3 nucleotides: TGTGCCAGCAGCTCTTGGGAGGGGGGCCGGGTCAATGAGCAGTTCTTC.

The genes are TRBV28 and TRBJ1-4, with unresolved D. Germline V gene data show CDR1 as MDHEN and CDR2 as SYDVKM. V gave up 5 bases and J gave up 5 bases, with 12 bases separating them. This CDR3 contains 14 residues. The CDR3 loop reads CASSPTGYNEKLFF. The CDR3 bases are TGTGCCAGCAGTCCAACGGGATACAATGAAAAACTGTTTTTT.